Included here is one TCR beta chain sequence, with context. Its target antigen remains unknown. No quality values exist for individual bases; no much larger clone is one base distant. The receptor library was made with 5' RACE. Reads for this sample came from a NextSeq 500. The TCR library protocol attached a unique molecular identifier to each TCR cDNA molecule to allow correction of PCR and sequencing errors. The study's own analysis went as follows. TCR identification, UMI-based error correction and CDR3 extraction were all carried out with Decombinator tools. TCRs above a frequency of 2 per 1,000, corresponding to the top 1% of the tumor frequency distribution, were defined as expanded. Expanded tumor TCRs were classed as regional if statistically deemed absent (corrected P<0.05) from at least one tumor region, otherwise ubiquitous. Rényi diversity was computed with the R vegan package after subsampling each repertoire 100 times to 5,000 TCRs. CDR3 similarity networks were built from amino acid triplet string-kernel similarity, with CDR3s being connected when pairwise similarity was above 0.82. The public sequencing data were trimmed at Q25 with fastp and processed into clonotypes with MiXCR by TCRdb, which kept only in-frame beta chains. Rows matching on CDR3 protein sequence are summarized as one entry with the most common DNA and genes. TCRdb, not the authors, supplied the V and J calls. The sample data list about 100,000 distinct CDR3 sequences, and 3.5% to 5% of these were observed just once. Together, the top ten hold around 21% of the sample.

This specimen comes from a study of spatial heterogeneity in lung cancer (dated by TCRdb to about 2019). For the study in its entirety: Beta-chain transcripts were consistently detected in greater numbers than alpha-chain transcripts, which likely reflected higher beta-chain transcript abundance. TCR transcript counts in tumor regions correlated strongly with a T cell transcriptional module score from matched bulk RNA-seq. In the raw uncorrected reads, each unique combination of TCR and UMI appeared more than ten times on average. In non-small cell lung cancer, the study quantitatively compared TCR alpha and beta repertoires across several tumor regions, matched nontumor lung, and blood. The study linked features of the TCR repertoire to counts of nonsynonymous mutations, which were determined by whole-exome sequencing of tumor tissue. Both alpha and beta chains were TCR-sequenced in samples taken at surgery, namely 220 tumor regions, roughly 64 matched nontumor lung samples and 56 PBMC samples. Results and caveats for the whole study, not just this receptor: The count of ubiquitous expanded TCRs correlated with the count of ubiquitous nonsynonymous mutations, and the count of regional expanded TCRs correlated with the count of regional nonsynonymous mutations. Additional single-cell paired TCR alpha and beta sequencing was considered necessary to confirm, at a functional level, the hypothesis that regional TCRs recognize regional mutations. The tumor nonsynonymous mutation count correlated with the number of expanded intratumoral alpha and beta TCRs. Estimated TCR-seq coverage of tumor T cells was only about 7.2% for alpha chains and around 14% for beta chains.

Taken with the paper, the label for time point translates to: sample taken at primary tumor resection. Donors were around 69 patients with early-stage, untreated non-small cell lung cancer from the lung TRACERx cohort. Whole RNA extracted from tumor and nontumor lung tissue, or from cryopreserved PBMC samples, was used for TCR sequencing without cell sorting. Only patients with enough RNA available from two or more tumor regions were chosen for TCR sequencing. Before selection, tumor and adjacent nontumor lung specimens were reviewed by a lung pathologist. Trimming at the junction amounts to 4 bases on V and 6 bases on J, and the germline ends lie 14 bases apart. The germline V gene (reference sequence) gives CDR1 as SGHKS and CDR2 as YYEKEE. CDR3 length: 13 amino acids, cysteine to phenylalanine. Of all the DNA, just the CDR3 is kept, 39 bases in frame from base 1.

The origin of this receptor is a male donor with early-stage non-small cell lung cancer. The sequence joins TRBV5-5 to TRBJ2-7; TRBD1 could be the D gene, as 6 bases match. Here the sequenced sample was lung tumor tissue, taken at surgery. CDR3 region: CASSGQTGPEQYF. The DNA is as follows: TGTGCCAGCAGCGGGCAAACAGGGCCCGAGCAGTACTTC.